The entry below gives a single T cell receptor beta chain sequence along with its context. Antigen: not known. TCRdb independently ran MiXCR on the 5' RACE reads; one entry per CDR3 protein. The data contain some 140,000 distinct CDR3 sequences, about 7% of them singletons. The data derive from a study of CD8 T cells in ankylosing spondylitis. The study, taken as a whole, reports: Among TCR beta sequences, a motif of several highly homologous variants appeared characteristic of ankylosing spondylitis blood. Peripheral blood held disease-linked clones only at relatively low frequency, and these were CD8+. From matched ankylosing spondylitis synovial fluid, disease-linked clones were reportedly recovered at significantly enriched levels.

This CDR3 contains 14 residues. Germline V gene lookup returns CDR1 SGDLS and CDR2 YYNGEE. Trimming left V 0 bases short and J 3 bases short, with 10 bases between. V gene TRBV9 combines with J gene TRBJ2-7; possible D gene TRBD2, 5 bases. The TCR was taken from a female donor with ankylosing spondylitis or in good health (not recorded which). Sequencing used blood, either unsorted or a sorted T cell fraction (not recorded which). The CDR3 here is CASSVEDSLYEQYF. In nucleotides, the CDR3 is TGTGCCAGCAGCGTAGAGGACTCCCTCTACGAGCAGTACTTC.